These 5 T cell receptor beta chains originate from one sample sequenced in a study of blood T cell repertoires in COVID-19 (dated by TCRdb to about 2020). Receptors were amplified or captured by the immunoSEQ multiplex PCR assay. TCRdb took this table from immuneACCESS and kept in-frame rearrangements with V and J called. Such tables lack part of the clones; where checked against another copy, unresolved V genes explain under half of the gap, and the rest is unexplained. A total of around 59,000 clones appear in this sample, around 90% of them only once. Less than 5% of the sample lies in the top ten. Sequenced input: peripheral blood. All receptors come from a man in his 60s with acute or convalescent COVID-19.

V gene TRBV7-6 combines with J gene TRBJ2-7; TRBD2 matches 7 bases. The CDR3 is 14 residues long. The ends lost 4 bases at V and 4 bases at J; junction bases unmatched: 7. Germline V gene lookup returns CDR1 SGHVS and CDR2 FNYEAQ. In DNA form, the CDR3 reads TGTGCCAGCAGCTACTCGTGGGGAGGGTACGAGCAGTACTTC. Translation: CASSYSWGGYEQYF.

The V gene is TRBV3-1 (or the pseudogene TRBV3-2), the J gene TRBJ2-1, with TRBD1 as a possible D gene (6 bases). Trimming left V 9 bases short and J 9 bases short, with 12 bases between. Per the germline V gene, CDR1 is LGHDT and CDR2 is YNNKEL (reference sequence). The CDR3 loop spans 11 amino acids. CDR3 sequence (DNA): TGTGCCAGTACAGGGATACGTGAGCAGTTCTTC. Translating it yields CASTGIREQFF.

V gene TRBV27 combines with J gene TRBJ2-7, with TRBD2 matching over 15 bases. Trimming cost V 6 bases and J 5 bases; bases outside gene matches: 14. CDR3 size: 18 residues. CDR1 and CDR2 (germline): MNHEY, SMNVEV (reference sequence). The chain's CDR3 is CASRSGLAGGLGTHEQYF. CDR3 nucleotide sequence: TGTGCCAGCAGATCAGGACTAGCGGGAGGGCTCGGTACCCACGAGCAGTACTTC.

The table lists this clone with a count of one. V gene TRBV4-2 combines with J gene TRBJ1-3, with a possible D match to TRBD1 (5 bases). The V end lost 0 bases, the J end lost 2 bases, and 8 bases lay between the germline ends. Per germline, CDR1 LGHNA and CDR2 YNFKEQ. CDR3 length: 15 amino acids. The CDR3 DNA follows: TGTGCCAGCAGCCAAGACTCGGGGGCTGGAAACACCATATATTTT. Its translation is CASSQDSGAGNTIYF.

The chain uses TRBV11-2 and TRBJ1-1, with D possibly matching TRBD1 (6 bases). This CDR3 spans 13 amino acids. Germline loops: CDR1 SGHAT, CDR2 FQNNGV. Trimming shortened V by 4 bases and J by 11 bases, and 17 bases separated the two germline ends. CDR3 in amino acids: CASSSPRGGLAFF. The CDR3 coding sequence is TGTGCCAGCAGCTCGCCAAGGGGGGGGCTTGCTTTCTTT. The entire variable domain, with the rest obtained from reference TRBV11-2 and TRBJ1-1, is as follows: EAGVAQSPRYKIIEKRQSVAFWCNPISGHATLYWYQQILGQGPKLLIQFQNNGVVDDSQLPKDRFSAERLKGVDSTLKIQPAKLEDSAVYLCASSSPRGGLAFFGQGTRLTVV.